Below, one T cell receptor beta chain is given with its context. Its antigen is unknown. Profiled with immunoSEQ multiplex PCR; TCRdb holds only in-frame clones, not every one. This table holds approximately 340,000 clones, about 91% found once. This sample is part of a study of Ad26.COV2.S vaccination and SARS-CoV-2 variants. CDR3 length equals 16 residues. Trimming stripped 0 bases from V and 1 base from J, with 12 bases between. Looked up from germline, CDR1 is SGHDN and CDR2 is FVKESK. The study's findings and limits: People who got the vaccine or the placebo had similar non-spike TCR breadth. In TCR breadth and depth analyses, total T cell responses may have been underestimated.

This clonotype was obtained from a human donor who had recovered from COVID-19. The material sequenced was peripheral blood, taken after recovery from COVID-19. The chain is built from TRBV14 and TRBJ2-5; no reliable D call. The CDR3 protein is CASSQDSRYSQETQYF. CDR3 in DNA: TGTGCCAGCAGCCAAGATTCCCGATACAGCCAAGAGACCCAGTACTTC.